The source of this TCR beta chain is a study of T-cell memory formation after mild COVID-19. Germline V CDR1 and CDR2: SGHTA, FQGNSA. The CDR3 has 15 amino acids. Trimming pared 5 bases from V and 5 bases from J, leaving 19 bases between. One entry per CDR3 protein, called by TCRdb with MiXCR from the 5' RACE reads. Among 550,000 to 600,000 distinct CDR3 sequences listed, about a fifth were seen once. This chain links TRBV7-2 with TRBJ2-7; a possible D gene is TRBD2 (5 bases). This sequence was found in an adult woman who had mild COVID-19 (a few samples of this study predate the infection). Cell type and time point are not known. Sequenced input: PBMCs or a T cell subset sorted from them (not recorded which). CDR3 sequence (DNA): TGTGCCAGCAGCCCAGGACTGACCCTAACCCACGAGCAGTACTTC. Its protein is CASSPGLTLTHEQYF.